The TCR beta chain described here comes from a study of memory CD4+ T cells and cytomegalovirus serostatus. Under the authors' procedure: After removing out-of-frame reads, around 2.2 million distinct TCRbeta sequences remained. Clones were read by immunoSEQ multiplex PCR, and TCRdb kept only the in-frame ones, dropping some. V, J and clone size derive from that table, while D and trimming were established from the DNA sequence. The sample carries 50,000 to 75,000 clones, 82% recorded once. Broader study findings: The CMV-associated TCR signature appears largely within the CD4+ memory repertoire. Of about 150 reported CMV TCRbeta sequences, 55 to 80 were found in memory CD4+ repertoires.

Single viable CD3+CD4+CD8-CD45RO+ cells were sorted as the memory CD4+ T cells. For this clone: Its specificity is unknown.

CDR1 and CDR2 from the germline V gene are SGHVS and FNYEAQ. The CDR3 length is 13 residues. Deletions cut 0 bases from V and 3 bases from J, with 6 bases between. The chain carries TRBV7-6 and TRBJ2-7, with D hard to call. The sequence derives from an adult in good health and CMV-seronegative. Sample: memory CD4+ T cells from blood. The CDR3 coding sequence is TGTGCCAGCAGCTTAGCACTGGACTACGAGCAGTACTTC. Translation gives CASSLALDYEQYF. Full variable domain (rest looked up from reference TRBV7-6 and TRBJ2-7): GAGVSQSPRYKVTKRGQDVALRCDPISGHVSLYWYRQALGQGPEFLTYFNYEAQQDKSGLPNDRFSAERPEGSISTLTIQRTEQRDSAMYRCASSLALDYEQYFGPGTRLTVT.